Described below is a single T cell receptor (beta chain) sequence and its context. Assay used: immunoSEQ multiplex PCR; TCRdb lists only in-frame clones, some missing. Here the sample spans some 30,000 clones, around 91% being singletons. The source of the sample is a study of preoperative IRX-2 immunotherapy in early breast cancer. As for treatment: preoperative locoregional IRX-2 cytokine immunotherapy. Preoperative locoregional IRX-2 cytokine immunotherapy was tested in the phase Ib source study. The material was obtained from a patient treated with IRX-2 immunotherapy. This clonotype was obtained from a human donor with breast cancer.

CDR3 residues: CATTGGEDSPLHF. The CDR3, as DNA: TGTGCCACCACAGGGGGCGAGGATTCACCCCTCCACTTT. The chain couples TRBV10-3 to TRBJ1-6, with 9 nucleotides matching TRBD1. Germline CDR1 ENHRY, CDR2 SYGVKD. CDR3 size: 13 residues. The trim removed 10 bases at V and 8 bases at J, leaving 6 bases unmatched.